These T cell receptor beta chains were read from a single sample in a study of preoperative IRX-2 immunotherapy in early breast cancer. Sequenced by immunoSEQ multiplex PCR; TCRdb stores in-frame clones only, minus some. The table has approximately 98,000 clones, about nine tenths seen once. The sequenced sample was tumor tissue, obtained after IRX-2 immunotherapy. The receptors stem from a human donor with breast cancer. Both conserved end residues are part of each CDR3. D genes are given only for firm matches.

.	TRBV30	TRBJ2-2	CACHPGGYYTGELFF
TRBD1	TRBV5-1	TRBJ1-5	CASRSGTAGNQPQHF
.	TRBV15	TRBJ2-7	CATSRRDSTYEQYF
.	TRBV29-1	TRBJ1-4	CSVLKGVDEKLFF
TRBD2	TRBV29-1	TRBJ2-1	CSVVGLAGVRNSNEQFF
TRBD1	TRBV28	TRBJ1-4	CASSFLQGGNEKLFF
.	TRBV28	TRBJ2-7	CASSLSQGIGEQYF
.	TRBV28	TRBJ2-1	CASTPGGTPSSYNEQFF
.	TRBV30	TRBJ2-3	CAWSVRGQTRGTQYF
TRBD2	TRBV11-3	TRBJ2-5	CASSFLGLAGGMYQETQYF
.	TRBV5-1	TRBJ1-6	CASSLVDRDSPLHF
.	TRBV19	TRBJ2-3	CASSIRGGQVPDTQYF
.	TRBV6-8	TRBJ1-1	CASSSDLGVTEAFF
.	TRBV10-1	TRBJ1-4	CASSGGPNEKLFF
TRBD1	TRBV11-3	TRBJ2-7	CASSWTTGPTREQYF
TRBD1	TRBV11-3	TRBJ1-1	CASSSGLTGATEAFF